Here is one T cell receptor (beta chain) with its context. Its antigen is currently not known. No base quality values were provided; no much bigger clone lies one nucleotide off. The time point label, as the study defines it: baseline before first vaccination. Vaccinee samples were obtained from the UK trials COV001 and COV002, which included a single-blind randomized controlled phase 2/3 trial of AZD1222 (ChAdOx1 nCoV-19) in healthy adults. For TCRbeta chain sequencing, PBMC samples were collected from trial participants at day 0 and at day 28 after the second dose. The data originate from a study of T cell responses to AZD1222 COVID-19 vaccine (dated by TCRdb to about 2021). Broadly, across the study: Because spike-specific TCR depth and breadth did not differ between the two schedules, AZD1222 recipients who got a second dose at roughly 4 weeks were pooled with those who got a second dose at roughly 12 weeks. TCR sequencing was performed for about 240 trial participants, of whom 200 to 220 were given two doses of AZD1222 and around 26 were given two doses of MenACWY control vaccine. Trial participants were enrolled by age into 18-55, 56-69 and 70-plus year subgroups, with roughly 160, 29 and 62 TCR-sequenced participants respectively.

Trimming leaves V shorter by 2 bases and J shorter by 4 bases, with the junction holding 0 bases beyond the gene matches. From the cysteine up to the phenylalanine, the CDR3 has a length of 15 residues. The DNA shown is the 45-base CDR3, in frame from base 1. Reading the germline V gene gives CDR1 WSHSY and CDR2 SAAADI. The CDR3 regions of human TCRbeta chains were analyzed by immunosequencing. In the paper's pipeline: Repertoire TCRs were checked for matches against a reference library of SARS-CoV-2-specific TCRs that had been generated using the MIRA antigen-specificity platform. Breadth was defined as the fraction of unique TCRs that were SARS-CoV-2-associated. Depth was defined as the fraction of total T cells that were SARS-CoV-2-associated. Each spike-specific TCR was assigned to its reactive spike region and to a CD4 or CD8 class using the MIRA data. Log10-transformed breadth and depth values were compared by one-way ANOVA with Sidak's multiple comparisons tests. TCRdb stores this immuneACCESS table with in-frame sequences only. Part of the clones is absent; in the studies checked, under half of the shortfall reflects unresolved V genes, and no reason is known for the rest. That table furnishes V, J and clone size, whereas the DNA furnished D and trimming. A total of about 140,000 clones appear in this sample, 88% of them only once. The ten largest clones capture 3% to 4.5% of the sample.

What the study reported, not specific to this receptor: The vaccine-associated CD4 TCRs covered the entire spike protein, and the dominant responses fell in regions 160-218 and 743-854. Reportedly, almost half of the unique spike-specific TCRs recognized epitopes lying outside the regions that are mutated in the B.1.351 and B.1.1.7 variants. No day 14 peak-response samples were available, so repertoires were characterized only after the peak T cell response. A significant rise in spike-specific TCR breadth and depth was observed after two AZD1222 doses relative to day 0 and relative to MenACWY recipients. Conclusions about previously exposed vaccinees were limited because only 5 or 6 AZD1222 recipients were SARS-CoV-2 seropositive at baseline. Participants were mostly white British and included more females than males, and it was suggested by the authors that clonal diversity may have been underestimated. In the small 56-69-year group, the increase in depth fell short of significance, most likely because of low power.

The chain joins TRBV10-2 to TRBJ1-6; 9 central nucleotides agree with TRBD1. The TCR comes from an adult in good health. The input for sequencing was peripheral blood, taken on day 0 of AZD1222 vaccination. The DNA sequence follows: TGCGCCAGCAGTGAGGGGACAGGGTATAATTCACCCCTCCACTTT. Translated, this gives CASSEGTGYNSPLHF.